This T cell receptor (beta chain) was found in a study of shared clonotypes between healthy human individuals. General study results and limits: Sample collection involved blood only; tissue repertoires are likely different. Expectations were that clonotype sharing among donors would be affected by sequencing depth. Limited genetic and exposure-history diversity came from having few donors.

Germline trimming cut 7 bases from V and 7 bases from J; bases unmatched to any gene: 10. The germline V gene encodes CDR1 SNHLY and CDR2 FYNNEI. This CDR3 is built from 15 residues. This clone was picked up a small number of times. What it binds is not known. Profiling relied on immunoSEQ multiplex PCR, and the TCRdb table lists in-frame clones only, not all of them. The sample has over a million clones, 70% to 80% seen once. The source material was memory CD4+ T cells from PBMCs. As for subset: CD45RA-negative fraction. The chain is built from TRBV2 and TRBJ2-2, with 9 positions matching TRBD1. The sequence derives from a man between 18 and 35 years old in good health. Some clones in this sample may be carry-over from other donors' samples. The CDR3 DNA reads as TGTGCCAGCACTAACCTAGGGACAGGGCTCGGGGAGCTGTTTTTT. Protein product: CASTNLGTGLGELFF.